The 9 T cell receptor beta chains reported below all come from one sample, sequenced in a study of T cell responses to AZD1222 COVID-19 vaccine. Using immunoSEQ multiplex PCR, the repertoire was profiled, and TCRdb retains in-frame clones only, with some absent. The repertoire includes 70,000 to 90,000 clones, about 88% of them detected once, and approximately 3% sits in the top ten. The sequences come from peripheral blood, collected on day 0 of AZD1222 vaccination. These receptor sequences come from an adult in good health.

CDR3 sequence (DNA): TGTGCCAGCAGCCAGGGGGGAGCAACTAATGAAAAACTGTTTTTT. Translating it yields CASSQGGATNEKLFF. This chain joins TRBV3-1 (or the pseudogene TRBV3-2) and TRBJ1-4, with a possible D match to TRBD1 (5 bases). The germline V gene has CDR1 LGHDT and CDR2 YNNKEL (reference sequence). The V end was cut by 3 bases, the J end by 0 bases, with 8 bases between. This CDR3 is 15 amino acids long.

Here the CDR3 DNA reads TGTGCCAGCAGCGCGGCGACAGGGACGGGCGAAAAACTGTTTTTT. This gives the protein CASSAATGTGEKLFF. The chain employs TRBV5-4 and TRBJ1-4; 7 positions agree with TRBD1. J was trimmed by 8 bases and V by 4 bases; bases with no gene match: 11. CDR1 is SGHNT, CDR2 YYREEE, per germline (reference sequence). The CDR3 has 15 amino acids.

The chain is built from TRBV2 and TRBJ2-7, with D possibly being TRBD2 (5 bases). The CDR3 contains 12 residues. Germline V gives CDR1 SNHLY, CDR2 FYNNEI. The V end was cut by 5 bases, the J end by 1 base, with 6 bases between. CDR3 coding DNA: TGTGCCAGCAGTCGGGAATCCTACGAGCAGTACTTC. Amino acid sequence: CASSRESYEQYF. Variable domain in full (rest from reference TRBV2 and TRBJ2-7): EPEVTQTPSHQVTQMGQEVILRCVPISNHLYFYWYRQILGQKVEFLVSFYNNEISEKSEIFDDQFSVERPDGSNFTLKIRSTKLEDSAMYFCASSRESYEQYFGPGTRLTVT.

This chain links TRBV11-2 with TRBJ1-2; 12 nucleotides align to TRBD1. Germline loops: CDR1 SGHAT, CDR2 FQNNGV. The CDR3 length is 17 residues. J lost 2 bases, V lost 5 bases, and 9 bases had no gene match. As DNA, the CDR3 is TGTGCCAGCAGCCCCCGGGGACAGGGGGCATTAAACTATGGCTACACCTTC. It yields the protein CASSPRGQGALNYGYTF.

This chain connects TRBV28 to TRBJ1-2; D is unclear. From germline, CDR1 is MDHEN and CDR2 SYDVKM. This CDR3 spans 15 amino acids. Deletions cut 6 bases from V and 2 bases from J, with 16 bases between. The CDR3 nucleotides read TGTGCCAGCAGGTTTCCGAGGGCTTCAAACTATGGCTACACCTTC. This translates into CASRFPRASNYGYTF.

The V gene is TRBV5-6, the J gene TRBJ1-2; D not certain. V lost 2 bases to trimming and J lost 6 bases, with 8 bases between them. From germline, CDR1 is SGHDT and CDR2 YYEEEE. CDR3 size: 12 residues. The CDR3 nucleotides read TGTGCCAGCAGCTTCCCGCTTGATGGCTACACCTTC. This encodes CASSFPLDGYTF.

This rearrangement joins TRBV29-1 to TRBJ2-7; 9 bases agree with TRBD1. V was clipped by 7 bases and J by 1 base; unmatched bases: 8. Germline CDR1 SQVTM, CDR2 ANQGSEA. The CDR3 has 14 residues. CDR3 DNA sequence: TGCAGCGGTGCCGGGACAGGGACTTCCTACGAGCAGTACTTC. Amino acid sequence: CSGAGTGTSYEQYF.

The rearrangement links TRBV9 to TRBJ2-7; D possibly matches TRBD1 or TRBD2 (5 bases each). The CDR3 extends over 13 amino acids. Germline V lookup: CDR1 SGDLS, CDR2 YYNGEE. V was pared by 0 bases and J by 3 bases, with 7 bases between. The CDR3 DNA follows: TGTGCCAGCAGCGTAGGGGACGACTACGAGCAGTACTTC. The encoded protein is CASSVGDDYEQYF.

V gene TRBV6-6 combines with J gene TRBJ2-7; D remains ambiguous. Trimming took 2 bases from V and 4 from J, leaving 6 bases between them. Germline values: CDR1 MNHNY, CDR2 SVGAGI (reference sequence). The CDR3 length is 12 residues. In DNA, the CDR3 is TGTGCCAGCAGTTACGAGGCTTACGAGCAGTACTTC. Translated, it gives CASSYEAYEQYF.